A selection of T cell receptor beta chains follows, all from one sample in a study of T cell responses to AZD1222 COVID-19 vaccine. Profiling relied on immunoSEQ multiplex PCR, and the TCRdb table lists in-frame clones only, not all of them. The sample contains about 160,000 clones, around 90% of which appear only once. The sample in question was peripheral blood, obtained 28 days after the second AZD1222 dose. The receptors were sampled from an adult who received the AZD1222 COVID-19 vaccine. Both conserved end residues are part of each CDR3. D genes are given only for firm matches. Clone size appears in some rows only: once, few, many, or a class for an expanded clone.

J gene	V gene	D gene	clone size	CDR3 DNA	CDR3 protein
TRBJ2-2	TRBV9	.	.	TGTGCCAGCAGCGTCGCTGTTTTGGCCGGGGAGCTGTTTTTT	CASSVAVLAGELFF
TRBJ2-2	TRBV28	.	.	TGTGCCGGAAGTAGTCAAGAGAACACCGGGGAGCTGTTTTTT	CAGSSQENTGELFF
TRBJ1-6	TRBV27	.	.	TGTGCCAGCAGTTTGCATGACGGATCCCTGTATAATTCACCCCTCCACTTT	CASSLHDGSLYNSPLHF
TRBJ2-1	TRBV2	.	.	TGTGCCAGCAGTTCAGACCGGACTTACAATGAGCAGTTCTTC	CASSSDRTYNEQFF
TRBJ2-7	TRBV28	.	.	TGTGCCAGCAGTTTAAACGGGATGGGAAACTTC	CASSLNGMGNF
TRBJ1-6	TRBV5-1	.	.	TGCGCCAGCAGCTCGGAAGCAAGCTCCTATAATTCACCCCTCCACTTT	CASSSEASSYNSPLHF
TRBJ2-7	TRBV28	.	.	TGTGCCAGCAGTTTCCCCGGTTCGTCCTACGAGCAGTACTTC	CASSFPGSSYEQYF
TRBJ2-7	TRBV5-1	TRBD2	.	TGCGCCAGCAGCTTGAGGTCTCTAGCGGGAGTGAGCTCCTACGAGCAGTACTTC	CASSLRSLAGVSSYEQYF
TRBJ2-1	TRBV7-3	TRBD2	.	TGTGCCAGCAGCTTAAGCCTAGCGGGAGGGCCAGGCTCCTACAATGAGCAGTTCTTC	CASSLSLAGGPGSYNEQFF
TRBJ2-3	TRBV2	.	.	TGTGCCAGCAGGGAAGAGACAGATACGCAGTATTTT	CASREETDTQYF
TRBJ2-7	TRBV29-1	TRBD1	.	TGCAGCGCCATGAGGACAGGGGGTGAGCAGTACTTC	CSAMRTGGEQYF
TRBJ1-2	TRBV6-6	.	.	TGTGCCAGCAGTTATCAGGACAGCGGCCAAGGGGGCTACACCTTC	CASSYQDSGQGGYTF
TRBJ1-5	TRBV2	.	.	TGTGCCAGCAGCGGGGACTGGCTAATGCCCCAGCATTTT	CASSGDWLMPQHF
TRBJ1-5	TRBV23-1	TRBD1	.	TGCGCCAGCAGTCAATCGGCAGCGACAGGGGGGAATCTCAATCAGCCCCAGCATTTT	CASSQSAATGGNLNQPQHF
TRBJ2-1	TRBV19	.	once	TGTGCCAGTCAACCCACAGGGTTGGATGAGCAGTTCTTC	CASQPTGLDEQFF
TRBJ1-5	TRBV30	.	.	TGTGCCTGGTCCGGACGGAACGGTCAGCCCCAGCATTTT	CAWSGRNGQPQHF
TRBJ2-2	TRBV5-1	.	.	TGCGCCAGCGGGAGAGGGTTGGACACCGGGGAGCTGTTTTTT	CASGRGLDTGELFF
TRBJ1-1	TRBV3-1/TRBV3-2	.	.	TGTGCCAGCAGCCAAGTCCCCGGAAACACTGAAGCTTTCTTT	CASSQVPGNTEAFF
TRBJ1-1	TRBV27	.	.	TGTGCCAGCAGTTCGCCAGGGGCGGACACTGAAGCTTTCTTT	CASSSPGADTEAFF
TRBJ2-2	TRBV14	.	.	TGTGCCAGCAGCCCCCAGGGAGTTCTCAGGGAGCTGTTTTTT	CASSPQGVLRELFF
TRBJ1-5	TRBV24-1	TRBD1	.	TGTGCCACCAGTGATCCCTCAGGGGGACTTCAGCCCCAGCATTTT	CATSDPSGGLQPQHF
TRBJ2-2	TRBV7-4	TRBD2	.	TGTGCCAGCAGCTTAATTCGACTAGCGGGAGGTAAGCTGGAGCTGTTTTTT	CASSLIRLAGGKLELFF
TRBJ1-2	TRBV28	TRBD1	.	TGTGCCAGCACCCTGACAGGGGGCACCTATGGCTACACCTTC	CASTLTGGTYGYTF
TRBJ2-7	TRBV24-1	TRBD1	.	TGTGCCACCAGTGACCCCAGGACAGGGGGCGACGAGCAGTACTTC	CATSDPRTGGDEQYF